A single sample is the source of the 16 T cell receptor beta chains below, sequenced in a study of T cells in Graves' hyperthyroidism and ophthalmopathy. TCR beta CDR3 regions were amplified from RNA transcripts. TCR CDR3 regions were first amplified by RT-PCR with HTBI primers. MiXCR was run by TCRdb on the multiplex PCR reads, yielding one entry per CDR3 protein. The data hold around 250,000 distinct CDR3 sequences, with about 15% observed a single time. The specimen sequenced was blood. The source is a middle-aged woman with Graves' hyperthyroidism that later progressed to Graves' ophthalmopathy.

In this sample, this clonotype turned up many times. CDR3 in DNA: TGCGCCAGCAGTGATGGGGGCGCGGGACCCTACGAGCAGTACTTC. It is translated as CASSDGGAGPYEQYF. The gene calls are TRBV10-2 and TRBJ2-7; perhaps D is TRBD1 or TRBD2 (6 bases each). V was clipped by 3 bases and J by 2 bases, with 14 bases between them. Germline V CDR1 and CDR2: WSHSY, SAAADI. This CDR3 comprises 15 residues.

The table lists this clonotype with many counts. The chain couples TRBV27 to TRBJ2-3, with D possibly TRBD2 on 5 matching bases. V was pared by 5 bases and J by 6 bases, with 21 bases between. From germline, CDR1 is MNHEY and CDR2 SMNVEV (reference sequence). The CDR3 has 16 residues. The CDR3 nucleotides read TGTGCCAGCAGTCTCTCCCCCGGACTCGGTTTGGATACGCAGTATTTT. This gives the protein CASSLSPGLGLDTQYF.

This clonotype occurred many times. CDR3 amino acids: CASSQSGVAQETQYF. CDR3 nucleotides: TGTGCCAGCAGTCAGTCAGGGGTGGCCCAAGAGACCCAGTACTTC. V gene TRBV28 combines with J gene TRBJ2-5; TRBD1 might be the D (6 bases). The CDR3 sequence is 15 residues long. Germline CDR1 is MDHEN and CDR2 is SYDVKM. Trimming took off 5 bases at V and 1 base at J, with 14 bases between the two ends.

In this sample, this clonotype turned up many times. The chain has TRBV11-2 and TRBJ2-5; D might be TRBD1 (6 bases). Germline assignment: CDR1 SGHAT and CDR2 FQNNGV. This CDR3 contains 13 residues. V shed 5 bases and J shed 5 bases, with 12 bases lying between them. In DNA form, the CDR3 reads TGTGCCAGCAGCCCAGGACAGACGGAGACCCAGTACTTC. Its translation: CASSPGQTETQYF.

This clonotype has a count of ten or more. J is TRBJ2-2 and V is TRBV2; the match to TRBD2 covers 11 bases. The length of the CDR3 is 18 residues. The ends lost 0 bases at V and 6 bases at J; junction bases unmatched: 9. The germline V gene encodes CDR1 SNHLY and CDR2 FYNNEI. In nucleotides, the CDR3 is TGTGCCAGCAGTGAAGCGCGATTAGCGGGAGGGCCTGCCGGGGAGCTGTTTTTT. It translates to CASSEARLAGGPAGELFF.

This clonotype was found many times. This chain's CDR3 is CASRTQADRLQFF. In nucleotides, the CDR3 is TGTGCCAGCAGGACCCAAGCGGACAGGCTCCAGTTCTTC. The V and J genes are TRBV11-2 and TRBJ2-1, with 7 nucleotides matching TRBD1. The junction had 12 bases not matched to a gene; V was cut back by 6 bases and J by 13 bases. This CDR3 spans 13 amino acids. The germline V gene has CDR1 SGHAT and CDR2 FQNNGV.

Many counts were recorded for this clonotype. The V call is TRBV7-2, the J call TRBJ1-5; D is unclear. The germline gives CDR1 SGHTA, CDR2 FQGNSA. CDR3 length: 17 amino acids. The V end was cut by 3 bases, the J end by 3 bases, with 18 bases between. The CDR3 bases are TGTGCCAGCAGCTTTCAGGTTGATGGACGGTACAATCAGCCCCAGCATTTT. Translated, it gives CASSFQVDGRYNQPQHF.

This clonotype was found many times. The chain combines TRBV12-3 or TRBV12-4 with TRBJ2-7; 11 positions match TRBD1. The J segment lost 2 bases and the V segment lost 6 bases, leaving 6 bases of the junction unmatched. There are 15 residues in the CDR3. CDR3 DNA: TGTGCCAGCAGCCGGGACAGGGGGTTGACCTACGAGCAGTACTTC. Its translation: CASSRDRGLTYEQYF.

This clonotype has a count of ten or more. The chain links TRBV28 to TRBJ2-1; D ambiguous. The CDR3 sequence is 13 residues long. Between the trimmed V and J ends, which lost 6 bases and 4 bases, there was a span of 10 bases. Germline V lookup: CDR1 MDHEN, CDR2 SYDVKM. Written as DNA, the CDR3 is TGTGCCAGCAGCACTGACTGGTACAATGAGCAGTTCTTC. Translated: CASSTDWYNEQFF.

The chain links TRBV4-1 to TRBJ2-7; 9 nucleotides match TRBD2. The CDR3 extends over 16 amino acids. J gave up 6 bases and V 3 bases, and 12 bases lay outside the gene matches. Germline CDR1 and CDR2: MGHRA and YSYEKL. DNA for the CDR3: TGCGCCAGCAGCCACCGATTTAGCGGGAGAGGGGGCGAGCAGTACTTC. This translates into CASSHRFSGRGGEQYF.

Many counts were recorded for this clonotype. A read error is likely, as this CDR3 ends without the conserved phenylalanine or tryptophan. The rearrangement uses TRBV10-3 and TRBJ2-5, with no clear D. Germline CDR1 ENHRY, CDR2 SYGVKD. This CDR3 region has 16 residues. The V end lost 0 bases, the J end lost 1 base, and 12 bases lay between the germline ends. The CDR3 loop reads CAISESELLTQETQYL. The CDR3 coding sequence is TGTGCCATCAGTGAGTCGGAGTTGCTCACCCAAGAGACCCAGTACCTC.

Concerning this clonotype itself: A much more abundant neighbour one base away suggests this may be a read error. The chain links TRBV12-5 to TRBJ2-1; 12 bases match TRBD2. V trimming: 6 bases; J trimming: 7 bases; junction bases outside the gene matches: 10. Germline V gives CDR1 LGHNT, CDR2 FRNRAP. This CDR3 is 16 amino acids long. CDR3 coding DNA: TGTGCTAGTGGCCCCTCACTAGCGGGAGGACCGAATGAGCAGTTCTTC. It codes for CASGPSLAGGPNEQFF.

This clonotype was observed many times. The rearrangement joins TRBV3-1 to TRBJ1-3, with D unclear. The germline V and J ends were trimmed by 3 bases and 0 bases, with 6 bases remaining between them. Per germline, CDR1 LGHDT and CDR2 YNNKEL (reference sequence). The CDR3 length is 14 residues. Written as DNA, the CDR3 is TGTGCCAGCAGCCAGGGTTCCTCTGGAAACACCATATATTTT. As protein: CASSQGSSGNTIYF.

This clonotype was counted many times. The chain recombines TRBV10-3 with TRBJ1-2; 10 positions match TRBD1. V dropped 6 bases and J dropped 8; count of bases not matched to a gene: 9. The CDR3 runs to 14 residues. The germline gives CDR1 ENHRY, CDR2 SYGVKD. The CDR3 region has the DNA TGTGCCATCAGGACCGGGACAGGGGAAAAGGGCTACACCTTC. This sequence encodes CAIRTGTGEKGYTF.

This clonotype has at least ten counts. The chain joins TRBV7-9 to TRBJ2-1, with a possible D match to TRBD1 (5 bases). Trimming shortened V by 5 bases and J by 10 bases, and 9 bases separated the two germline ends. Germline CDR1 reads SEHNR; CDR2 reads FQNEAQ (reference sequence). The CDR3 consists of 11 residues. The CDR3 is CASSDTGEQFF. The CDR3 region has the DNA TGTGCCAGCAGCGATACAGGCGAGCAGTTCTTC.

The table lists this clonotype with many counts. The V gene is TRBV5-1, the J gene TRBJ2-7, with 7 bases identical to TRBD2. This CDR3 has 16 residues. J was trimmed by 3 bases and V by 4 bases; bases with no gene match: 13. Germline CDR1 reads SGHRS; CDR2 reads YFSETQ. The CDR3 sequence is CASSPMTSSPFYEQYF. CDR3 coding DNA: TGCGCCAGCAGCCCTATGACTAGCAGTCCTTTCTACGAGCAGTACTTC.